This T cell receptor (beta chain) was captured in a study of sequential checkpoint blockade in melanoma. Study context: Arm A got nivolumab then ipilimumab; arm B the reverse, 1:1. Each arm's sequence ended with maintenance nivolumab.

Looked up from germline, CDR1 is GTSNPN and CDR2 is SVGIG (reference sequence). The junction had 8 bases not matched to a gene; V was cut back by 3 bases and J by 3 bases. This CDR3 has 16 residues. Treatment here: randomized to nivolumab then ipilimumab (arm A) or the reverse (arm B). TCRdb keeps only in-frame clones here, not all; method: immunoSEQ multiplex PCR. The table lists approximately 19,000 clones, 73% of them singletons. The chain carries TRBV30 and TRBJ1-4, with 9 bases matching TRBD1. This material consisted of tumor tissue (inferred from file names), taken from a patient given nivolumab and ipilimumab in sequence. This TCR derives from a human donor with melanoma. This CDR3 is CAWRQGADVANEKLFF. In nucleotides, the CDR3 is TGTGCCTGGAGACAGGGGGCGGATGTAGCTAATGAAAAACTGTTTTTT.